A selection of T cell receptor beta chains follows, all from one sample in a study of T cells in tumors after PD-1 blockade. Repertoires were generated with immunoSEQ multiplex PCR, while TCRdb's copy carries only in-frame clones and drops some. The sample lists tens of thousands of clones; 73% were seen once. The material sequenced was PBMCs, taken after anti-PD-1 treatment. These TCRs come from a human donor with basal cell carcinoma. Both conserved end residues are part of each CDR3. The D gene is left open where the match is weak. The listing skips clone size in some rows; elsewhere it reads once, few, many or a size class.

TRBD1,TRBV24-1,16,TRBJ2-1,few,TGTGCCACCAGTGATTTGCGGACAGGGGAGGACAATGAGCAGTTCTTC,CATSDLRTGEDNEQFF
-,TRBV5-1,14,TRBJ2-7,-,TGCGCCAGCAGCTTGTCAGGCCAGTGGGTCGAGCAGTACTTC,CASSLSGQWVEQYF
-,TRBV5-1,14,TRBJ2-7,-,TGCGCCAGCAGCTTGGGGGGCAGAGCCTACGAGCAGTACTTC,CASSLGGRAYEQYF
-,TRBV6-2/TRBV6-3,13,TRBJ1-2,many,TGTGCCAGCAGTGAGGACGGGTACTATGGCTACACCTTC,CASSEDGYYGYTF
-,TRBV28,14,TRBJ1-2,-,TGTGCCACGCTCTTGGACTTAGCTAACTATGGCTACACCTTC,CATLLDLANYGYTF
-,TRBV14,15,TRBJ1-3,few,TGTGCCAGCAGCCAAGAGCGGGACTCTGGAAACACCATATATTTT,CASSQERDSGNTIYF
TRBD2,TRBV5-5,14,TRBJ2-7,-,TGTGCCAGCAGCTTGACTAGCGGGGCGTACGAGCAGTACTTC,CASSLTSGAYEQYF
TRBD1,TRBV18,13,TRBJ1-1,-,TGTGCCAGCTCACAGGGGGCGGTAACTGAAGCTTTCTTT,CASSQGAVTEAFF
TRBD2,TRBV9,18,TRBJ2-1,-,TGTGCCAGCAGCGAAAAGCGGGGGGCCCCTTCCTCCTACAATGAGCAGTTCTTC,CASSEKRGAPSSYNEQFF
-,TRBV18,13,TRBJ2-2,-,TGTGCCAGCTCACCCGCGTTGGCCGGGGAGCTGTTTTTT,CASSPALAGELFF
TRBD1,TRBV12-3/TRBV12-4,13,TRBJ2-5,-,TGTGCCAGCAGTTTTTCAGGGGGAGAGACCCAGTACTTC,CASSFSGGETQYF
-,TRBV5-1,15,TRBJ2-3,-,TGCGCCAGCAGCCCGGCCGGACAGAGCACAGATACGCAGTATTTT,CASSPAGQSTDTQYF
TRBD1,TRBV3-1/TRBV3-2,13,TRBJ1-5,-,TGTGCCAGCAGCCGGACAGGGAACCAGCCCCAGCATTTT,CASSRTGNQPQHF
TRBD1,TRBV28,16,TRBJ2-5,-,TGTGCCAGCAGTTCACCCCGGGACAGGGGACAAGAGACCCAGTACTTC,CASSSPRDRGQETQYF
TRBD2,TRBV28,16,TRBJ2-5,-,TGTGCCAGTAGCCCCTCACTAGCGGGAGATAAAGAGACCCAGTACTTC,CASSPSLAGDKETQYF
-,TRBV29-1,16,TRBJ2-1,-,TGCAGCGTTGAATGGGCACGACGGGGATCCTACAATGAGCAGTTCTTC,CSVEWARRGSYNEQFF
-,TRBV19,11,TRBJ2-5,-,TGTGCCAGTAGTATCCAAGAGACCCAGTACTTC,CASSIQETQYF
-,TRBV6-6,14,TRBJ2-2,-,TGTGCCACGTGGGGGCACCCCAACACCGGGGAGCTGTTTTTT,CATWGHPNTGELFF
-,TRBV29-1,12,TRBJ1-1,-,TGCAGCATAGGGGAGGGGGACACTGAAGCTTTCTTT,CSIGEGDTEAFF
-,TRBV30,10,TRBJ1-5,-,TGTGCCTGCGGTGGTCAGCCCCAGCATTTT,CACGGQPQHF
-,TRBV2,15,TRBJ1-4,many,TGTGCCAGCAGCCCTTACGACATCTCTAATGAAAAACTGTTTTTT,CASSPYDISNEKLFF
TRBD1,TRBV11-3,15,TRBJ2-2,-,TGTGCCAGCAGCTTACAGGGCAGGGGGACCGGGGAGCTGTTTTTT,CASSLQGRGTGELFF
-,TRBV21-1,10,TRBJ1-1,few,TGTGCCAGCTGCAGTCTCGGAGCTTTCTTT,CASCSLGAFF
TRBD1,TRBV6-5,14,TRBJ2-7,-,TGTGCCAGCAGTTACGGCGCAGGGGGCTACGAGCAGTACTTC,CASSYGAGGYEQYF
TRBD2,TRBV5-1,17,TRBJ2-1,-,TGCGCCAGCAGCCGGGGACTAGCGGGAGGGTCCTACAATGAGCAGTTCTTC,CASSRGLAGGSYNEQFF
TRBD1,TRBV28,15,TRBJ1-1,-,TGTGCCAGCAGCCTCCTACAGGGGGTGAACACTGAAGCTTTCTTT,CASSLLQGVNTEAFF
TRBD1,TRBV5-6,13,TRBJ1-2,-,TGTGCCAGCAGCATACAGGGGTTGGGCGGCTACACCTTC,CASSIQGLGGYTF
TRBD1,TRBV4-1,17,TRBJ1-4,-,TGCGCCAGCAGCCAGCCATACAGGGGGACAACTAATGAAAAACTGTTTTTT,CASSQPYRGTTNEKLFF
-,TRBV30,18,TRBJ1-1,few,TGTGCCGCGTACAAAACAACCAGGGAGATCAACCTTGGCCTGCAGGCTTTCTTT,CAAYKTTREINLGLQAFF
-,TRBV7-9,14,TRBJ2-3,-,TGTGCCAGCAGCTTTTTTTTGGTTTGGTGTCGTGGGTATTTT,CASSFFLVWCRGYF
-,TRBV6-1,15,TRBJ2-3,-,TGTGCCAGCAGTGATGTGGGGTCTGGCACAGATACGCAGTATTTT,CASSDVGSGTDTQYF
-,TRBV4-2,17,TRBJ1-4,-,TGTGCCAGCAGCCAAGCCGGGAACGGTATTGCTAATGAAAAACTGTTTTTT,CASSQAGNGIANEKLFF
-,TRBV7-2,14,TRBJ2-7,-,TGTGCCAGCAGCCCTAAACGGACAGAAGCGGAGCAGTACTTC,CASSPKRTEAEQYF
TRBD2,TRBV7-2,17,TRBJ2-3,-,TGTGCCAGCAGCTTAGATTCTAGCGGCGCTAGCACAGATACGCAGTATTTT,CASSLDSSGASTDTQYF
-,TRBV4-2,13,TRBJ1-6,-,TGTGCCAGCAGCCAAGGGCGGGGGTCACCCCTCCACTTT,CASSQGRGSPLHF
-,TRBV2,14,TRBJ2-7,-,TGTGCCAGCGTGAAAGGAGGTTCCTCCTACGAGCAGTACTTC,CASVKGGSSYEQYF
-,TRBV7-6,16,TRBJ1-1,-,TGTGCCAGCAGCTTAAATACGGCGGGGCGGCGAACTGAAGCTTTCTTT,CASSLNTAGRRTEAFF
-,TRBV7-9,16,TRBJ2-6,-,TGTGCCAGCAGCTTGGGGTTGGGTTCTGGGGCCAACGTCCTGACTTTC,CASSLGLGSGANVLTF
TRBD1,TRBV27,15,TRBJ2-7,once,TGTGCCAGCAGTCGACAGGGGGCGCAAGCGTACGAGCAGTACTTC,CASSRQGAQAYEQYF
TRBD1,TRBV7-2,16,TRBJ1-5,once,TGTGCCAGCAGCCCCATTACGGGACAGGGGAACCAGCCCCAGCATTTT,CASSPITGQGNQPQHF
TRBD2,TRBV15,18,TRBJ2-5,-,TGTGCCACCAGCAGAGATATGGAGGTAGCGGGAGCGGGTGAGACCCAGTACTTC,CATSRDMEVAGAGETQYF
TRBD1,TRBV24-1,17,TRBJ2-2,-,TGTGCCACCAGTGATTATAAAACAGGGGTGGGGACCGGGGAGCTGTTTTTT,CATSDYKTGVGTGELFF
-,TRBV5-5,16,TRBJ2-2,-,TGTGCCAGCAGCTTCGGAGGGAGAGGGTACACCGGGGAGCTGTTTTTT,CASSFGGRGYTGELFF
-,TRBV30,13,TRBJ1-1,-,TGTGCCTGGATACAGGGAGTTACCACTGAAGCTTTCTTT,CAWIQGVTTEAFF
-,TRBV7-2,15,TRBJ1-4,-,TGTGCCAGCAGCTTAGCCGGGGACGGGAATGAAAAACTGTTTTTT,CASSLAGDGNEKLFF
TRBD1,TRBV5-5,16,TRBJ2-7,-,TGTGCCAGCACCAAGGGATCAGGGGGTTCCCTCTACGAGCAGTACTTC,CASTKGSGGSLYEQYF
TRBD2,TRBV5-5,17,TRBJ2-2,-,TGTGCCAGCAGCTTGAGGGCAACTAGCGGACGCACCGGGGAGCTGTTTTTT,CASSLRATSGRTGELFF
-,TRBV11-3,15,TRBJ2-2,-,TGTGCCAGCAGCTTAGACAGGCTGAACACCGGGGAGCTGTTTTTT,CASSLDRLNTGELFF
-,TRBV19,13,TRBJ2-7,-,TGTGCCAGTAGTAAACAGGGCGGGTACGAGCAGTACTTC,CASSKQGGYEQYF
-,TRBV3-1/TRBV3-2,17,TRBJ1-1,once,TGTGCCAGCAGACGGGCGGGACACACCAGTCAGAGCACTGAAGCTTTCTTT,CASRRAGHTSQSTEAFF
TRBD1,TRBV28,16,TRBJ1-6,-,TGTGCCAGCAGCCCAGACAGGGGTTCCTATAATTCACCCCTCCACTTT,CASSPDRGSYNSPLHF
TRBD1,TRBV5-1,15,TRBJ2-1,-,TGCGCCAGCAGCTACCGACAGGGGGCGTCCCATGAGCAGTTCTTC,CASSYRQGASHEQFF
-,TRBV12-3/TRBV12-4,12,TRBJ2-1,few,TGTGCCAGCAGTTTCGGGCCCACCGAGCAGTTCTTC,CASSFGPTEQFF
-,TRBV4-3,15,TRBJ1-6,-,TGCGCCAGCAGCCGAGACACGGACCGCAATTCACCCCTCCACTTT,CASSRDTDRNSPLHF
TRBD1,TRBV7-2,14,TRBJ2-3,-,TGTGCCAGCAGCCTGACAGGGGGCACAGATACGCAGTATTTT,CASSLTGGTDTQYF
TRBD1,TRBV25-1,15,TRBJ1-2,many,TGTGCCAGCAGTCCCTCATGGGACAGGGACTATGGCTACACCTTC,CASSPSWDRDYGYTF
-,TRBV7-2,14,TRBJ1-5,-,TGTGCCAGCAGCTTAGACCAGGACCCGCAGCCCCAGCATTTT,CASSLDQDPQPQHF
TRBD2,TRBV28,14,TRBJ2-7,once,TGTGCCAGCAGTAGGGCTAGCGGGAGGTACGAGCAGTACTTC,CASSRASGRYEQYF
TRBD2,TRBV6-1,15,TRBJ2-7,-,TGTGCCAGCAGTGAGCCGGGACTAGCGGCCTACGAGCAGTACTTC,CASSEPGLAAYEQYF